These T cell receptor beta chains were read from a single sample in a study of blood T cell repertoires in COVID-19. Using immunoSEQ multiplex PCR, the repertoire was profiled, and TCRdb retains in-frame clones only, with some absent. The table has about 270,000 clones, roughly 86% seen once. Sequenced material: PBMCs or T cells enriched from blood (not recorded which). The receptors stem from a young woman who had recovered from COVID-19. Each CDR3 is given with its conserved first and last residue. The D gene is left open where the match is weak. Expanded clones are given a class, and other clones once, few, many or no size at all.

d_gene	abundance	v_gene	j_gene	CDR3nt	CDR3aa
-	once	TRBV7-9	TRBJ2-1	TGTGCCAGCAGCTTACTTAGCGGCAGCTCCTACAATGAGCAGTTCTTC	CASSLLSGSSYNEQFF
-	-	TRBV30	TRBJ1-2	TGTGCCTGGAGCCGTGGACAGCTTCTAGAGGGCTACACCTTC	CAWSRGQLLEGYTF
-	-	TRBV7-2	TRBJ2-7	TGTGCCAGCAAACCCTCAACGACGTTAGCCGAGCAGTACTTC	CASKPSTTLAEQYF
-	-	TRBV18	TRBJ2-7	TGTGCCAGCTCACCACCGAGCAGGGGATGGAACGAGCAGTACTTC	CASSPPSRGWNEQYF
-	-	TRBV27	TRBJ1-1	TGTGCCAGCAGTTTTGCAGGGTTTGGAACTGAAGCTTTCTTT	CASSFAGFGTEAFF
TRBD1	-	TRBV19	TRBJ2-7	TGTGCCAGTAGCAACCAGGGGACAGGGGCCCACGAGCAGTACTTC	CASSNQGTGAHEQYF
-	-	TRBV3-1/TRBV3-2	TRBJ2-7	TGTGCCAGCAGCCATCAGGGGCTCTGGCGTTACGAGCAGTACTTC	CASSHQGLWRYEQYF
TRBD2	-	TRBV14	TRBJ2-7	TGTGCCAGCAGCGCCCTAGCGGGAGGTTTCTACGAGCAGTACTTC	CASSALAGGFYEQYF
TRBD2	-	TRBV3-1/TRBV3-2	TRBJ2-1	TGTGCCAGCAGCCAAGAACTAGCGGGAGTGGGTGAGCAGTTCTTC	CASSQELAGVGEQFF
-	-	TRBV15	TRBJ2-1	TGTGCCACCAGCAGAGATTTGTCGAAGCGGGTTGACTACAATGAGCAGTTCTTC	CATSRDLSKRVDYNEQFF
-	-	TRBV29-1	TRBJ2-2	TGCAGCGTTAGTTCGGGGACTGCTAACACCGGGGAGCTGTTTTTT	CSVSSGTANTGELFF
-	few	TRBV28	TRBJ1-2	TGTGCCAGCAGGGGCGGGAGGGGCTATGGCTACACCTTC	CASRGGRGYGYTF
-	-	TRBV27	TRBJ1-1	TGTGCCAGCAGTTTGGCCGCCCCTCGGGTGAACACTGAAGCTTTCTTT	CASSLAAPRVNTEAFF
-	-	TRBV15	TRBJ2-7	TGTGCCACCAGCAGAGATCCCACAGCATACGAGCAGTACTTC	CATSRDPTAYEQYF
-	-	TRBV4-1	TRBJ1-5	TGCGCCAGCAGCCAAAGCCAGGGCGGCAATCAGCCCCAGCATTTT	CASSQSQGGNQPQHF
TRBD1	-	TRBV4-2	TRBJ1-2	TGTGCCAGCAGCCAGGAGACAGGGAAGGAGCCTTATGGCTACACCTTC	CASSQETGKEPYGYTF
TRBD1	-	TRBV11-3	TRBJ2-5	TGTGCCAGCAGACCCGGGACAGGGGGCACTAAGCAAGAGACCCAGTACTTC	CASRPGTGGTKQETQYF
-	-	TRBV4-1	TRBJ2-1	TGCGCCAGCAGCCAAGACCCCTGGACAGCTTCCTCCTACAATGAGCAGTTCTTC	CASSQDPWTASSYNEQFF
-	once	TRBV18	TRBJ1-4	TGTGCCAGCTCACCACCTCCGGAGATTAATGAAAAACTGTTTTTT	CASSPPPEINEKLFF
-	-	TRBV11-2	TRBJ2-7	TGTGCCAGCAGCCCCGCCGACAGAGCTTACGAGCAGTACTTC	CASSPADRAYEQYF
TRBD1	-	TRBV28	TRBJ1-2	TGTGCCAGTGGACAGGGGCCCTATGGCTACACCTTC	CASGQGPYGYTF
TRBD2	-	TRBV4-1	TRBJ2-1	TGCGCCAGCAGCCAAGTTCCGGGACTAGCGGAATACAATGAGCAGTTCTTC	CASSQVPGLAEYNEQFF
TRBD2	-	TRBV28	TRBJ2-7	TGTGCCAGCAGGAGCCCCCCGGGAGGCGAGCAGTACTTC	CASRSPPGGEQYF
-	-	TRBV7-3	TRBJ1-1	TGTGCCAGCAGCCCCGGGGAGGGTGAAGCTTTCTTT	CASSPGEGEAFF
TRBD2	-	TRBV2	TRBJ2-5	TGTGCCAGCAGCCCGGGACTAGCGGGAGGCGAGACCCAGTACTTC	CASSPGLAGGETQYF
TRBD1	-	TRBV15	TRBJ1-5	TGTGCCACCGGACAGGAAGGTTTCAATCAGCCCCAGCATTTT	CATGQEGFNQPQHF
-	-	TRBV5-1	TRBJ2-7	TGCGCCAGCAGCTTGGGGACTGACTACGAGCAGTACTTC	CASSLGTDYEQYF
TRBD1	-	TRBV7-9	TRBJ1-6	TGTGCCAGCGGACTTTACAGGGGGGATTCCTATAATTCACCCCTCCACTTT	CASGLYRGDSYNSPLHF